Listed here is a single TCR beta chain. The source of the sample is a study of early T cells in non-severe SARS-CoV-2 infection. TCRdb used MiXCR to reprocess the 5' RACE reads, holding one entry per CDR3 protein. This sample has around 27,000 distinct CDR3 sequences, with less than 10% found just once. The CDR3 extends over 12 amino acids. Germline V gene lookup returns CDR1 SQVTM and CDR2 ANQGSEA. Trimming stripped 7 bases from V and 4 bases from J, with 13 bases between. This receptor was identified in an adult who was a healthcare worker with PCR-confirmed SARS-CoV-2 infection or an uninfected control (not recorded which). The gene calls are TRBV29-1 and TRBJ1-2, with D perhaps TRBD1 (5 bases). Sequenced: whole blood. The CDR3: CSEMTELYGYTF. The CDR3 coding sequence is TGCAGCGAGATGACAGAGCTCTATGGCTACACCTTC.